This is a list of T cell receptor beta chains from one sample in a study of T-cell memory formation after mild COVID-19. TCRdb ran MiXCR on the 5' RACE reads and lists one entry per CDR3 protein. The data hold some 100,000 distinct CDR3 sequences, with around 10% observed a single time. Sequenced input: PBMCs or a T cell subset sorted from them (not recorded which). The receptors originated from a young man who had mild COVID-19 (a few samples of this study predate the infection). Cell type and time point are not known. The CDR3 runs from the conserved cysteine through the conserved F or W. Fields, in order: D gene, clone size, CDR3 length, J gene, V gene, CDR3 protein, CDR3 DNA. D genes are given only for firm matches. Not every row has a clone size; where given, it reads once, few, many or a size class.

D: TRBD2; size: -; length: 16; J: TRBJ2-1; V: TRBV4-2; CDR3: CASSQDWLAVYNEQFF; DNA: TGTGCCAGCAGCCAAGACTGGCTAGCGGTCTACAATGAGCAGTTCTTC
D: -; size: -; length: 14; J: TRBJ1-2; V: TRBV10-2; CDR3: CASSEWKVPQGYTF; DNA: TGCGCCAGCAGTGAGTGGAAAGTCCCACAGGGCTACACCTTC
D: -; size: few; length: 14; J: TRBJ2-1; V: TRBV6-5; CDR3: CASSYRVSYNEQFF; DNA: TGTGCCAGCAGTTACAGGGTCTCCTACAATGAGCAGTTCTTC
D: TRBD2; size: -; length: 15; J: TRBJ2-7; V: TRBV27; CDR3: CASSPPSGGAYEQYF; DNA: TGTGCCAGCAGTCCCCCTAGCGGGGGGGCCTACGAGCAGTACTTC
D: -; size: many; length: 13; J: TRBJ1-2; V: TRBV12-3/TRBV12-4; CDR3: CAGQIEDSYGYTF; DNA: TGTGCCGGCCAAATAGAGGACAGCTATGGCTACACCTTC
D: -; size: -; length: 14; J: TRBJ1-4; V: TRBV27; CDR3: CASSYSGDNEKLFF; DNA: TGTGCCAGCAGTTACTCGGGAGACAATGAAAAACTGTTTTTT
D: -; size: -; length: 16; J: TRBJ2-1; V: TRBV7-2; CDR3: CASTLPGLFPFGEQFF; DNA: TGTGCCAGCACCCTACCGGGACTCTTTCCCTTCGGTGAGCAGTTCTTC
D: -; size: -; length: 15; J: TRBJ2-5; V: TRBV9; CDR3: CASSVGQKSQETQYF; DNA: TGTGCCAGCAGCGTAGGACAGAAATCTCAAGAGACCCAGTACTTC
D: TRBD1; size: -; length: 15; J: TRBJ2-1; V: TRBV20-1; CDR3: CSARRKPGQGTEQFF; DNA: TGCAGTGCTAGAAGGAAGCCGGGACAGGGGACAGAGCAGTTCTTC
D: TRBD1; size: few; length: 14; J: TRBJ1-1; V: TRBV5-1; CDR3: CASSSRQGGDEAFF; DNA: TGCGCCAGCAGCTCGAGACAGGGCGGGGATGAAGCTTTCTTT
D: -; size: few; length: 13; J: TRBJ1-5; V: TRBV6-5; CDR3: CASSYNPNQPQHF; DNA: TGTGCCAGCAGTTATAATCCCAATCAGCCCCAGCATTTT
D: -; size: few; length: 14; J: TRBJ1-1; V: TRBV15; CDR3: CATSRDGGYTEAFF; DNA: TGTGCCACCAGCAGAGACGGGGGCTACACTGAAGCTTTCTTT
D: -; size: -; length: 15; J: TRBJ2-7; V: TRBV6-2/TRBV6-3; CDR3: CASSYLGTAAYEQYF; DNA: TGTGCCAGCAGTTACCTCGGAACCGCCGCCTACGAGCAGTACTTC
D: -; size: few; length: 16; J: TRBJ2-1; V: TRBV4-1; CDR3: CASSPAGAPGNNEQFF; DNA: TGCGCCAGCAGCCCCGCCGGAGCGCCAGGGAACAATGAGCAGTTCTTC
D: -; size: few; length: 11; J: TRBJ2-2; V: TRBV28; CDR3: CASSTTGELFF; DNA: TGTGCCAGCAGTACCACCGGGGAGCTGTTTTTT
D: TRBD2; size: few; length: 17; J: TRBJ2-1; V: TRBV15; CDR3: CATSRVGSGALHNEQFF; DNA: TGTGCCACCAGCAGAGTTGGTAGCGGGGCACTGCACAATGAGCAGTTCTTC